The 15 T cell receptor beta chains reported below all come from one sample, sequenced in a study of cytomegalovirus exposure and HLA in healthy donors. The PCR contained 60 Vbeta and 13 Jbeta primers. The assay was immunoSEQ multiplex PCR, and TCRdb's table has in-frame clones only and misses some. The data contain 100,000 to 150,000 clones, roughly 72% of them seen just once; the ten biggest clones take up around 2%. The sample taken for sequencing was PBMCs. These receptor sequences come from a woman between 45 and 65 years old in good health and CMV-seronegative.

In its sample, this clone was seen a few times. The V and J genes are TRBV9 and TRBJ2-1, with a weak D call TRBD2 (6 bases). The CDR3 totals 14 residues. V gave up 7 bases and J gave up 9 bases, with 20 bases separating them. Germline CDR1 reads SGDLS; CDR2 reads YYNGEE. CDR3 region: CASGGRGATIEQFF. The CDR3 nucleotides are TGTGCCAGCGGGGGTCGCGGGGCAACTATTGAGCAGTTCTTC.

This chain links TRBV6-5 with TRBJ2-7, with TRBD2 identical over 9 bases. Germline V gene lookup returns CDR1 MNHEY and CDR2 SVGAGI. V was pared by 9 bases and J by 6 bases, with 12 bases of the junction left unmatched. This CDR3 has 14 residues. CDR3 in DNA: TGTGCCAGTCGCTCAGGGGGACTAGCCTGCGAGCAGTACTTC. This codes for CASRSGGLACEQYF.

The chain links TRBV19 to TRBJ1-5; 9 bases are a match to TRBD1. CDR1 is LNHDA and CDR2 is SQIVND in the germline V gene (reference sequence). This CDR3 has 16 amino acids. The V gene end was trimmed by 5 bases and the J gene end by 1 base; junction bases not matched to a gene: 6. CDR3 in DNA: TGTGCCAGTAGTCGGACAGGGGTGAGCAGCAATCAGCCCCAGCATTTT. It is translated as CASSRTGVSSNQPQHF.

This clone was detected a few times. This chain connects TRBV29-1 to TRBJ2-3; D unresolved. Germline V lookup: CDR1 SQVTM, CDR2 ANQGSEA. Deletions cut 3 bases from V and 0 bases from J, with 7 bases between. This CDR3 spans 13 amino acids. CDR3 in amino acids: CSVDMGSTDTQYF. The CDR3 coding sequence is TGCAGCGTTGATATGGGCAGCACAGATACGCAGTATTTT.

The V gene is TRBV27, the J gene TRBJ2-3; 7 positions agree with TRBD1. This CDR3 comprises 14 residues. The germline V gene has CDR1 MNHEY and CDR2 SMNVEV (reference sequence). After removal of 8 bases from V and 3 bases from J, the junction contained 8 bases not matched to a gene. This CDR3 is CASSRQGWTDTQYF. In nucleotides, the CDR3 is TGTGCCAGCTCCCGACAGGGTTGGACAGATACGCAGTATTTT.

The V call is TRBV25-1, the J call TRBJ2-3; 8 bases are a match to TRBD2. Trimming at V came to 0 bases and at J to 5 bases, leaving 4 bases not matched to a gene. The CDR3 runs 15 residues. CDR1 is MGHDK, CDR2 SYGVNS, per germline. The CDR3 DNA follows: TGTGCCAGCAGTGAATACGGGAGGGCCGGAGATACGCAGTATTTT. Protein product: CASSEYGRAGDTQYF.

V gene TRBV10-3 combines with J gene TRBJ1-1, with 8 bases lining up with TRBD1. The CDR3 covers 15 residues. Losses at the gene ends were 4 bases for V and 0 bases for J; bases not matched to a gene: 4. In germline, CDR1 is ENHRY, CDR2 SYGVKD. CDR3 in amino acids: CAISATGDMNTEAFF. The CDR3 nucleotides read TGTGCCATCAGTGCGACAGGGGATATGAACACTGAAGCTTTCTTT.

J is TRBJ2-7 and V is TRBV19; 10 nucleotides match TRBD2. The junction had 10 bases not matched to a gene; V was cut back by 4 bases and J by 7 bases. The germline V gene has CDR1 LNHDA and CDR2 SQIVND (reference sequence). The CDR3 is made up of 15 amino acids. CDR3 DNA: TGTGCCAGTAGTACCAGCGGGAGGGCCCCGATTGAGCAGTACTTC. This codes for CASSTSGRAPIEQYF.

V and J are TRBV13 and TRBJ1-2; 8 bases map to TRBD1. The V gene's germline CDR1 is PRHDT and CDR2 FYEKMQ (reference sequence). The J segment lost 4 bases and the V segment lost 1 base, leaving 8 bases of the junction unmatched. The CDR3 covers 16 residues. The CDR3 DNA is TGTGCCAGCAGCTTAGTACAGGGGGTTCAAGTCTATGGCTACACCTTC. It specifies CASSLVQGVQVYGYTF.

The V gene is TRBV5-1, the J gene TRBJ1-2, with a tentative D call TRBD1 (6 bases). Germline V gives CDR1 SGHRS, CDR2 YFSETQ. V lost 3 bases to trimming and J lost 7 bases, with 19 bases between them. The CDR3 runs 15 residues. CDR3 nucleotide sequence: TGCGCCAGCAGCTCTACAGGGTCTAAGCTTGGTGGCTACACCTTC. Translation: CASSSTGSKLGGYTF.

This clone was counted once. This sequence joins TRBV2 and TRBJ1-3; 7 positions agree with TRBD1. The junction had 4 bases not matched to a gene; V was cut back by 5 bases and J by 0 bases. The CDR3 is 15 amino acids. CDR1 is SNHLY and CDR2 is FYNNEI in the germline V gene. CDR3 residues: CASSPRDSSGNTIYF. CDR3 nucleotide sequence: TGTGCCAGCAGTCCTCGGGACAGCTCTGGAAACACCATATATTTT.

The rearrangement links TRBV5-1 to TRBJ2-5; TRBD1 matches at 7 bases. Losses at the gene ends were 0 bases for V and 3 bases for J; bases not matched to a gene: 5. Looked up from germline, CDR1 is SGHRS and CDR2 is YFSETQ. The CDR3 is made up of 15 amino acids. The CDR3 spells CASSLARGIEETQYF. The CDR3 region has the DNA TGCGCCAGCAGCTTGGCCAGGGGGATTGAAGAGACCCAGTACTTC.

The chain uses TRBV7-2 and TRBJ2-5; 7 nucleotides agree with TRBD2. The CDR3 runs to 14 residues. Germline assignment: CDR1 SGHTA and CDR2 FQGNSA. V gave up 3 bases and J gave up 4 bases; unmatched junction bases: 5. The DNA for the CDR3 is TGTGCCAGCAGCTTGGGTGGGGGGGGAGAGACCCAGTACTTC. Its protein is CASSLGGGGETQYF.

The chain recombines TRBV6-5 with TRBJ2-7, with a tentative D call TRBD1 (6 bases). V lost 8 bases and J 6 bases, leaving 17 bases between the germline ends. Germline-derived CDR1 and CDR2 are MNHEY and SVGAGI. CDR3 length: 13 residues. As DNA, the CDR3 is TGTGCCAGCGGCAGGGGTGCGAACCTCGAGCAGTACTTC. This sequence encodes CASGRGANLEQYF.

This chain connects TRBV19 to TRBJ2-5; D might be TRBD2 (7 bases). This CDR3 region has 15 residues. CDR1 is LNHDA and CDR2 is SQIVND in the germline V gene (reference sequence). The V end lost 5 bases, the J end lost 5 bases, and 18 bases lay between the germline ends. The DNA of the CDR3 is TGTGCCAGTAGTCCCCAAGCCGGGGGGCTGGAGACCCAGTACTTC. It specifies CASSPQAGGLETQYF.